This T cell receptor beta chain was sequenced in a study of T cells in Graves' hyperthyroidism and ophthalmopathy. Regarding the study as a whole: In the blood, most expanded thyroid clonotypes above 0.001 appeared as well.

Researchers took RNA transcripts and amplified the TCR beta CDR3 regions from them. The TCR CDR3 first-round RT-PCR relied on the HTBI primer set. TCRdb ran MiXCR on the multiplex PCR reads and lists one entry per CDR3 protein. The data show more than 300,000 distinct CDR3 sequences, about 13% seen once. The CDR3 contains 12 residues. Germline V gene sequence: CDR1 DFQATT, CDR2 SNEGSKA (reference sequence). The ends were cut back, 3 bases at V and 2 bases at J, with 7 bases in the middle. Stable disease denoted Graves' hyperthyroidism without ophthalmopathy progression within 18 months. A note on this clonotype: Its antigen is currently unknown.

Sequenced material: blood. V is TRBV20-1 and J is TRBJ2-5, with D hard to call. The origin of this receptor is a young woman with Graves' hyperthyroidism. The CDR3 region is CSASLLQETQYF. For the CDR3, the DNA is TGCAGTGCTAGTCTCCTACAAGAGACCCAGTACTTC.